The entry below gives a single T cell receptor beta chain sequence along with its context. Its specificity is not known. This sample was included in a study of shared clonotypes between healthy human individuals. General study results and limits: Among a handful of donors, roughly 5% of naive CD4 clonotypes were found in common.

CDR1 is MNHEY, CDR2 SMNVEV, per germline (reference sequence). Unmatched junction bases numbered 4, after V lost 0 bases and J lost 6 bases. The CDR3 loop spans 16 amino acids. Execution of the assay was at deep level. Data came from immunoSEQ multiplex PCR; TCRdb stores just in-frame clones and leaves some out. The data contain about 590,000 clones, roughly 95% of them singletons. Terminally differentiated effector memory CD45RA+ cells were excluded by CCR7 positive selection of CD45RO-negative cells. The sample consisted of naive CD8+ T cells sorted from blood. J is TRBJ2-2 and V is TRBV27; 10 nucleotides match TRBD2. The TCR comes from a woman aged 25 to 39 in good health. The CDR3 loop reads CASSLSPSGSPGELFF. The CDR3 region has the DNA TGTGCCAGCAGTTTATCCCCTAGCGGGAGCCCCGGGGAGCTGTTTTTT.